This T cell receptor beta chain derives from a study of beta chain features in type 1 diabetes. TCRB transcripts that were expressed got sequenced, as all of the isolated RNA had been reverse transcribed. TCRdb's table, derived via immunoSEQ multiplex PCR, lists solely in-frame clones and lacks some. The data show over 600,000 clones, under 15% seen once. CD4+ naive, central memory, regulatory and stem cell-like memory cells were sorted via CD45RO/CCR7/CD25/CD127/CD95/CD27. Purity exceeding 98% was reached by all sorted populations. Per the germline V gene, CDR1 is SEHNR and CDR2 is FQNEAQ (reference sequence). V lost 5 bases to trimming and J lost 6 bases, with 7 bases between them. The CDR3 consists of 12 residues. The study's findings and limits: When Type 1 diabetes patients were examined, their TCRB CDR3s proved moderately but significantly shorter in all four CD4+ subsets. cDNA sequencing could over-represent cells with high TCR expression.

This clone came up a few times. Its antigen is unidentified. Sequencing was carried out using naive CD4+ T cells from blood. The V call is TRBV7-9, the J call TRBJ2-2, with D possibly matching TRBD1 (6 bases). This receptor was identified in a man aged 30 to 45 with type 1 diabetes. In nucleotides, the CDR3 is TGTGCCAGCAGCCGACAGGCCGGGGAGCTGTTTTTT. Translation: CASSRQAGELFF.